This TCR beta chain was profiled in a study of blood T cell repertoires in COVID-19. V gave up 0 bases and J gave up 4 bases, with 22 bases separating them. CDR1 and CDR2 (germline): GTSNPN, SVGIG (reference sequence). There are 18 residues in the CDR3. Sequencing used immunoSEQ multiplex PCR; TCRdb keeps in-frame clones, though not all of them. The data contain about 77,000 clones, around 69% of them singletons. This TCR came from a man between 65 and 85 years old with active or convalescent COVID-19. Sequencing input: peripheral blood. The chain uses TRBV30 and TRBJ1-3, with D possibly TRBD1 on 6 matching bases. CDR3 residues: CAWSVPEVITGLGNTIYF. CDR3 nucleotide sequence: TGTGCCTGGAGTGTTCCCGAAGTTATAACAGGGTTGGGAAACACCATATATTTT.